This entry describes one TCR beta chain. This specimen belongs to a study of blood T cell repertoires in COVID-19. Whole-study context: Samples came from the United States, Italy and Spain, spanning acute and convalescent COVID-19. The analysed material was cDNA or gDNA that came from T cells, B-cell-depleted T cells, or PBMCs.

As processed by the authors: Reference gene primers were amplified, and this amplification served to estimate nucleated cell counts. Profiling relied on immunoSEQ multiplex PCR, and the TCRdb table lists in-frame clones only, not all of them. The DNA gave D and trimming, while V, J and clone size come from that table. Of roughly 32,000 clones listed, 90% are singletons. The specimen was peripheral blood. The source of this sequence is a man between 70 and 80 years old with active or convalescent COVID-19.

CDR3 in DNA: TGTGCCAGCAGCGAAGGACAGACTACTGAAGCTTTCTTT. Protein: CASSEGQTTEAFF. The chain links TRBV7-2 to TRBJ1-1; a weak D match, TRBD1 (6 bases). V lost 5 bases and J lost 5, with 12 bases in between. The CDR3 covers 13 residues. Germline lookup yields CDR1 SGHTA and CDR2 FQGNSA.